This TCR beta chain was profiled in a study of identical twins. In germline, CDR1 is MDHEN, CDR2 SYDVKM. The CDR3 runs 16 residues. Trimming cost V 4 bases and J 1 base; bases outside gene matches: 9. TCRdb passed the 5' RACE reads through MiXCR, listing each CDR3 protein once. The profile shows just under 650,000 distinct CDR3 sequences, under 8.5% of them singletons. General study findings and limits: The study based its conclusions on cross-sectional statistical analysis and did not follow the same donors.

This clonotype was counted between two and nine times. Its antigen is not identified. In addition, the sample was reused for a study of yellow fever vaccine responses in identical twins.

This rearrangement joins TRBV28 to TRBJ1-1; 7 bases are a match to TRBD1. The sequence derives from a woman in her late teens or twenties in good health. The sequenced sample consisted of PBMCs. CDR3 nucleotide sequence: TGTGCCAGCAGTTCCCGCAGGGGGTTTCGGAACACTGAAGCTTTCTTT. Protein sequence: CASSSRRGFRNTEAFF.